A selection of T cell receptor beta chains follows, all from one sample in a study of CXCR3-negative and CXCR3-positive naive CD8 T cells. TCRdb reprocessed the 5' RACE reads; each CDR3 protein has one entry and no DNA is given. The repertoire table contains under 150,000 distinct CDR3 sequences. The sequenced material came from naive CXCR3+ CD8+ T cells from blood. The receptors shown here come from a human donor in good health. Some clones in this sample may be carry-over from other donors' samples. Each CDR3 is given with its conserved first and last residue.

j_call: TRBJ1-3
cdr3_length: 14
v_call: TRBV29-1
cdr3_aa: CSVITGSAGNTIYF

j_call: TRBJ1-2
cdr3_length: 14
v_call: TRBV9
cdr3_aa: CASSHGQGGYGYTF

j_call: TRBJ2-7
cdr3_length: 12
v_call: TRBV29-1
cdr3_aa: CSVYSEAYEQYF

j_call: TRBJ2-7
cdr3_length: 17
v_call: TRBV4-1
cdr3_aa: CASSQDPAPGLAYEQYF

j_call: TRBJ1-6
cdr3_length: 15
v_call: TRBV12-3/TRBV12-4
cdr3_aa: CASSLALGIGSPLHF

j_call: TRBJ2-7
cdr3_length: 14
v_call: TRBV7-9
cdr3_aa: CASSSPTGSYEQYF

j_call: TRBJ2-1
cdr3_length: 17
v_call: TRBV27
cdr3_aa: CASSFLSGENFYNEQFF

j_call: TRBJ2-5
cdr3_length: 15
v_call: TRBV28
cdr3_aa: CASSFRQGALETQYF

j_call: TRBJ2-1
cdr3_length: 17
v_call: TRBV7-2
cdr3_aa: CASSFSPGTYAYNEQFF

j_call: TRBJ2-7
cdr3_length: 14
v_call: TRBV7-6
cdr3_aa: CASSRPGTGVEQYF